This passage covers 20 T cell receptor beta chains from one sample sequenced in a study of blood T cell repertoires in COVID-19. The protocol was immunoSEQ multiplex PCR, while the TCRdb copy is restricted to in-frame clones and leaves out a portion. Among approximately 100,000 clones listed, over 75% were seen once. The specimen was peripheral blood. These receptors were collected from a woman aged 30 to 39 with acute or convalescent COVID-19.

The CDR3 DNA is TGTGCCAGCAGTTACTCGGGAATGGACACCCGGGAGCAGTACTTC. Translating it yields CASSYSGMDTREQYF. The genes are TRBV6-5 and TRBJ2-7, with a tentative D call TRBD1 (5 bases). Germline values: CDR1 MNHEY, CDR2 SVGAGI. The CDR3 has 15 residues. V lost 0 bases, J lost 7 bases, and 16 bases lay in between.

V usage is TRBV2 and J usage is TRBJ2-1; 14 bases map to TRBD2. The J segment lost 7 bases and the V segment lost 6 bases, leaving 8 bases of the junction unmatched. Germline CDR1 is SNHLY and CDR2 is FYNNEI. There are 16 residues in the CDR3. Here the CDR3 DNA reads TGTGCCAGCAGAGCTCGACTAGCGGGGGGGCGTAATGAGCAGTTCTTC. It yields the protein CASRARLAGGRNEQFF. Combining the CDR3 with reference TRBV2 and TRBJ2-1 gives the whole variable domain EPEVTQTPSHQVTQMGQEVILRCVPISNHLYFYWYRQILGQKVEFLVSFYNNEISEKSEIFDDQFSVERPDGSNFTLKIRSTKLEDSAMYFCASRARLAGGRNEQFFGPGTRLTVL.

For the CDR3, the DNA is TGTGCCAGCAGCCCGGGACTCACAGATACGCAGTATTTT. As protein: CASSPGLTDTQYF. The rearrangement joins TRBV7-9 to TRBJ2-3; the D gene is possibly TRBD2 (6 bases). There are 13 residues in the CDR3. Germline CDR1 and CDR2: SEHNR and FQNEAQ (reference sequence). Trimming cost V 5 bases and J 2 bases, with 8 bases left between them.

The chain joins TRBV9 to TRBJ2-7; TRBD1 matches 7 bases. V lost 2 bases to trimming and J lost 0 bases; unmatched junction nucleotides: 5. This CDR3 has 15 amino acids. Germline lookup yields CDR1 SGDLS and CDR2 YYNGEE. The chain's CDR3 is CASSVETGSSYEQYF. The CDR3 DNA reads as TGTGCCAGCAGCGTTGAGACAGGGAGCTCCTACGAGCAGTACTTC.

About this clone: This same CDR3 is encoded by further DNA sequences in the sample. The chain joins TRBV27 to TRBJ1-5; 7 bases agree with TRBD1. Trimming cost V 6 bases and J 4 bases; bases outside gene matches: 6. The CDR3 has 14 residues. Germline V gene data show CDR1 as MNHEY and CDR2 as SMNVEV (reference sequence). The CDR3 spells CASSPDRVNQPQHF. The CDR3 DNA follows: TGTGCCAGCAGCCCCGACAGGGTGAATCAGCCCCAGCATTTT.

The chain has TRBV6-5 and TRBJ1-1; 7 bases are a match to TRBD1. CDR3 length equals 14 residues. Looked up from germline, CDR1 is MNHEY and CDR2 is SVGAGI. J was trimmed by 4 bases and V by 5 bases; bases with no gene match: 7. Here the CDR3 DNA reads TGTGCCAGCAGTCTCTTAGGGGGCACCACTGAAGCTTTCTTT. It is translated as CASSLLGGTTEAFF.

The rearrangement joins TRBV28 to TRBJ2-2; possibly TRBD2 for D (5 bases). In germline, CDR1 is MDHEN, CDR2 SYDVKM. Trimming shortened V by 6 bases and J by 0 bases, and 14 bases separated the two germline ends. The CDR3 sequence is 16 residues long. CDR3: CASSPAGKANTGELFF. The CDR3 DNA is TGTGCCAGCAGCCCCGCCGGGAAGGCGAACACCGGGGAGCTGTTTTTT.

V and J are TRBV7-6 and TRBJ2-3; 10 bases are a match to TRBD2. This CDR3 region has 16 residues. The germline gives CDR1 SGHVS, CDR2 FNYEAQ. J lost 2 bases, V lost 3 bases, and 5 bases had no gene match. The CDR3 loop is CASSFSSGGNTDTQYF. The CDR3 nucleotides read TGTGCCAGCAGCTTTTCTAGCGGGGGCAACACAGATACGCAGTATTTT.

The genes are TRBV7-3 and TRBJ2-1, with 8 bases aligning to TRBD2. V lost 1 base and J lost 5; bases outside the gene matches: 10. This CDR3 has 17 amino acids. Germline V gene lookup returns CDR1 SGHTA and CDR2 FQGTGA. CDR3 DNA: TGTGCCAGCAGCTTAAGGGCGGGAGCGGGGGAGCACAATGAGCAGTTCTTC. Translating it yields CASSLRAGAGEHNEQFF.

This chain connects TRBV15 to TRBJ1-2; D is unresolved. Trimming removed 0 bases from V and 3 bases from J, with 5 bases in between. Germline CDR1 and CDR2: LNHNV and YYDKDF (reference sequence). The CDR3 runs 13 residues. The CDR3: CATSRDADYGYTF. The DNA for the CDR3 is TGTGCCACCAGCAGAGACGCGGACTATGGCTACACCTTC.

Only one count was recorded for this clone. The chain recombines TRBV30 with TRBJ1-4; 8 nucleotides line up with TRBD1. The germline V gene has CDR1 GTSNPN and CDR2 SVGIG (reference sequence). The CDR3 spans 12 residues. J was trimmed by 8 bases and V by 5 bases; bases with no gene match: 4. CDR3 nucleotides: TGTGCCTGGGACAGGGGAAGGGAAAAACTGTTTTTT. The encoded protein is CAWDRGREKLFF.

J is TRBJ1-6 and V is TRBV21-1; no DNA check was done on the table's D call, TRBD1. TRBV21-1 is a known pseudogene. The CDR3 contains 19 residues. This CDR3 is CASSPKGSGTAFYNSPLHF. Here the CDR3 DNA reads TGTGCCAGCAGCCCCAAAGGCTCCGGGACAGCTTTCTATAATTCACCCCTCCACTTT.

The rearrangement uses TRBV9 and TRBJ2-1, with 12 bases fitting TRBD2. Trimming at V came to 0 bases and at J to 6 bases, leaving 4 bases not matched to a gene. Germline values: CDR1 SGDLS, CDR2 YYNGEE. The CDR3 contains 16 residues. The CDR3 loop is CASSVGSSGGANEQFF. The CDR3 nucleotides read TGTGCCAGCAGCGTAGGTTCTAGCGGGGGGGCCAATGAGCAGTTCTTC. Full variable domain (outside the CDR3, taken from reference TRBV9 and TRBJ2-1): DSGVTQTPKHLITATGQRVTLRCSPRSGDLSVYWYQQSLDQGLQFLIQYYNGEERAKGNILERFSAQQFPDLHSELNLSSLELGDSALYFCASSVGSSGGANEQFFGPGTRLTVL.

The CDR3 nucleotides read TGTGCCAGCAATCGGGTTAGCACAGATACGCAGTATTTT. Translated: CASNRVSTDTQYF. The chain has TRBV2 and TRBJ2-3; D not resolved. Trimming removed 7 bases at V and 0 bases at J, with 8 bases between. CDR3 length equals 13 residues. Germline loops: CDR1 SNHLY, CDR2 FYNNEI.

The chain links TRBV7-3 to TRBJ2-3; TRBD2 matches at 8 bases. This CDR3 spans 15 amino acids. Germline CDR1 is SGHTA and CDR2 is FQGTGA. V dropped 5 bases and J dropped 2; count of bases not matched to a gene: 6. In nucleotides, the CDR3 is TGTGCCAGCAGCCCTGCGGGGGGACCCACAGATACGCAGTATTTT. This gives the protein CASSPAGGPTDTQYF.

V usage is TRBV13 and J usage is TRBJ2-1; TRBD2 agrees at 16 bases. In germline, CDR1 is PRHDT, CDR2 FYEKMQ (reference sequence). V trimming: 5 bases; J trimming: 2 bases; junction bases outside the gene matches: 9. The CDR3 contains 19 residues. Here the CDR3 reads CASSRPGLAGGLAYNEQFF. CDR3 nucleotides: TGTGCCAGCAGCCGACCGGGACTAGCGGGGGGGCTCGCCTACAATGAGCAGTTCTTC.

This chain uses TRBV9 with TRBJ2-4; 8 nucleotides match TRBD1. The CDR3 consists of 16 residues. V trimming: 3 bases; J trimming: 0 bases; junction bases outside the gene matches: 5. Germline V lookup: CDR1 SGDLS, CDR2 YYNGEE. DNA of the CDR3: TGTGCCAGCAGCGGGACAGGGCCTAAAGCCAAAAACATTCAGTACTTC. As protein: CASSGTGPKAKNIQYF.

The CDR3 DNA sequence: TGTGCCAGCAGCGTAGGGGTAGCGGGGGGGCTCTACAATGAGCAGTTCTTC. Its translation: CASSVGVAGGLYNEQFF. This chain connects TRBV9 to TRBJ2-1; 11 nucleotides agree with TRBD2. Germline V gene sequence: CDR1 SGDLS, CDR2 YYNGEE. The CDR3 has 17 amino acids. J was trimmed by 3 bases and V by 0 bases; bases with no gene match: 5.

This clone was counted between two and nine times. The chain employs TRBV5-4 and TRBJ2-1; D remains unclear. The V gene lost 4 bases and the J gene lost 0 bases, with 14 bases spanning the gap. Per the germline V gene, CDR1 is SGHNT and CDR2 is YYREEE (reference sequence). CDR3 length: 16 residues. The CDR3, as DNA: TGTGCCAGCAGCCAGACGACTTCCCGCTCCTACAATGAGCAGTTCTTC. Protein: CASSQTTSRSYNEQFF.

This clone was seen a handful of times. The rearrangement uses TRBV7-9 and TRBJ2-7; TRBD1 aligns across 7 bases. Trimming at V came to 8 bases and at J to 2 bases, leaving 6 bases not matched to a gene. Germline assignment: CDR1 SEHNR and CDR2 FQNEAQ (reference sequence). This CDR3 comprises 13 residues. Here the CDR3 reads CASGDRVAYEQYF. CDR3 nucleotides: TGTGCCAGCGGTGACAGGGTGGCCTACGAGCAGTACTTC.